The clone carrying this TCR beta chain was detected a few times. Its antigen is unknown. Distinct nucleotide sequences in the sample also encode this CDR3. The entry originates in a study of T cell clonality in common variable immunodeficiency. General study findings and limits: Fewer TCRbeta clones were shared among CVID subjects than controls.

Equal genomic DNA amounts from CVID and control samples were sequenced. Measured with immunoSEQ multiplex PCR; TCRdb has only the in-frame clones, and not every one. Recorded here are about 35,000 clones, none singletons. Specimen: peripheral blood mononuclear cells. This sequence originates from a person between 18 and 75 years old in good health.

This CDR3 is CASSLKRGSGNTIYF. The sequenced CDR3 bases are TGTGCCAGTAGCCTCAAGAGGGGCTCTGGAAACACC. J is TRBJ1-3 and V is TRBV19; D possibly corresponds to TRBD1 (5 bases). The read ends 3 residues early relative to the CDR3; the germline J gene fills the gap. Trimming took 6 bases from V and 0 from J, leaving 12 bases between them. This CDR3 comprises 15 residues. Germline CDR1 LNHDA, CDR2 SQIVND (reference sequence).